These 9 T cell receptor beta chains were all obtained from the same sample, sequenced in a study of vaccination effects on CD4 cells after COVID-19. These receptors' antigens are unknown. Produced via immunoSEQ multiplex PCR; TCRdb's table is partial and in-frame only. This table has roughly 71,000 clones, roughly 76% appearing once. Peptide-pool stimulation followed by sequencing identified expanded antigen-specific CD4+ clonotypes in the ViraFEST assay. Once cultured for 10 days, the cells underwent separation to obtain CD4+ T cells. The participants, recipients of two vaccine doses, got either BNT162b2 or mRNA-1273. The source material was CD4+ T cells from PBMCs cultured with HCoV-OC43 spike peptides, sampled after COVID-19 vaccination. The subset: HCoV-OC43 spike overlapping peptide pool stimulation. The receptors derive from a human donor who received a COVID-19 vaccine.

This chain uses TRBV5-1 with TRBJ2-2; 8 bases are a match to TRBD1. This CDR3 contains 16 residues. The ends lost 0 bases at V and 7 bases at J; junction bases unmatched: 8. Germline V gene sequence: CDR1 SGHRS, CDR2 YFSETQ. DNA of the CDR3: TGCGCCAGCAGCTTGGGAGGGACAGGTCATGGCGGGGAGCTGTTTTTT. Translating gives CASSLGGTGHGGELFF.

The chain couples TRBV3-1 (or the pseudogene TRBV3-2) to TRBJ1-1; the match to TRBD1 covers 7 bases. The V gene's germline CDR1 is LGHDT and CDR2 YNNKEL (reference sequence). Trimming at V came to 2 bases and at J to 10 bases, leaving 10 bases not matched to a gene. This CDR3 has 14 amino acids. CDR3 bases: TGTGCCAGCAGCCAACAGACAGGGTCTATGAGAGCTTTCTTT. It is translated as CASSQQTGSMRAFF.

This rearrangement joins TRBV5-1 to TRBJ1-1; D call uncertain. Deletions cut 0 bases from V and 7 bases from J, with 16 bases between. CDR3 length: 15 residues. Germline V lookup: CDR1 SGHRS, CDR2 YFSETQ. CDR3 coding DNA: TGCGCCAGCAGCTTGGGGCAGTCGGGGTATATTGAAGCTTTCTTT. Residues: CASSLGQSGYIEAFF.

The chain couples TRBV9 to TRBJ2-5; D remains unclear. With 0 bases removed from V and 5 bases from J, the gap between germline ends came to 11 bases. Germline CDR1 reads SGDLS; CDR2 reads YYNGEE. The CDR3 extends over 14 amino acids. The CDR3 DNA reads TGTGCCAGCAGCGTAGAGATGCTGGGGGAGACCCAGTACTTC. Its protein product is CASSVEMLGETQYF.

This chain joins TRBV5-1 and TRBJ1-4; no clear D gene. With 2 bases removed from V and 8 bases from J, the gap between germline ends came to 7 bases. Germline lookup yields CDR1 SGHRS and CDR2 YFSETQ. CDR3 size: 12 residues. The CDR3 DNA reads as TGCGCCAGCAGCTTAAGCGGCGAAAAACTGTTTTTT. Residues: CASSLSGEKLFF.

The chain links TRBV30 to TRBJ2-5; weak D call: TRBD1 (6 bases). CDR1 is GTSNPN, CDR2 SVGIG, per germline (reference sequence). This CDR3 spans 13 amino acids. Trimming removed 3 bases at V and 5 bases at J, with 13 bases between. DNA for the CDR3: TGTGCCTGGAGCAAACAGGGTGGCGAGACCCAGTACTTC. Translating it yields CAWSKQGGETQYF.

This chain links TRBV5-1 with TRBJ1-3; a weak D match, TRBD1 (5 bases). V lost 0 bases and J 4 bases, leaving 11 bases between the germline ends. Per germline, CDR1 SGHRS and CDR2 YFSETQ. This CDR3 has 15 amino acids. The CDR3 loop is CASSLARGSGNTIYF. CDR3 DNA sequence: TGCGCCAGCAGCTTGGCTAGGGGATCAGGAAACACCATATATTTT.

This clone has a single count. The chain links TRBV5-1 to TRBJ1-2; possibly TRBD1 for D (6 bases). Trimming cost V 1 base and J 2 bases, with 12 bases left between them. The CDR3 consists of 15 residues. Germline loops: CDR1 SGHRS, CDR2 YFSETQ. The CDR3 DNA follows: TGCGCCAGCAGCTTGTGGGGGGGGGCGAACTATGGCTACACCTTC. Its protein product is CASSLWGGANYGYTF.

This chain connects TRBV20-1 to TRBJ2-5; D is possibly TRBD2 (5 bases). CDR1 DFQATT and CDR2 SNEGSKA come from the germline V gene (reference sequence). Trimming cost V 4 bases and J 9 bases, with 12 bases left between them. This CDR3 is 11 amino acids long. The DNA for the CDR3 is TGCAGTGCTACGGGAAATGAGGCCCAGTACTTC. Translation: CSATGNEAQYF.